These 2 T cell receptor beta chains share one sample of origin, sequenced in a study of Graves' ophthalmopathy and Graves' hyperthyroidism. From RNA, the CDR3 regions of TCR beta chains were amplified and sequenced. RT-PCR was first run with HTBI primers, then multiplex PCR in a second round. One entry per CDR3 protein, called by TCRdb with MiXCR from the multiplex PCR reads. The data hold 350,000 to 400,000 distinct CDR3 sequences, with around 18% observed a single time. Sequenced material: peripheral blood. The receptor set was obtained from a woman aged 18-29 years with Graves' ophthalmopathy.

This clonotype has at least ten counts. The rearrangement links TRBV12-3 or TRBV12-4 to TRBJ2-2, with a tentative D call TRBD1 (6 bases). V shed 1 base and J shed 8 bases, with 17 bases lying between them. This CDR3 spans 16 amino acids. The CDR3 loop reads CASSLDGAGEKGELFF. Here the CDR3 DNA reads TGTGCCAGCAGTTTAGACGGGGCAGGGGAAAAAGGGGAGCTGTTTTTT.

This clonotype appeared many times. The chain carries TRBV6-2 or TRBV6-3 and TRBJ2-4; TRBD2 aligns across 10 bases. Germline loops: CDR1 MNHEY, CDR2 SVGEGT. This CDR3 is 21 amino acids long. Unmatched junction bases numbered 16, after V lost 2 bases and J lost 0 bases. In DNA, the CDR3 is TGTGCCAGCAGTTACGACCGCCTAGCGGGGGACACCCTCATAGCCAAAAACATTCAGTACTTC. This codes for CASSYDRLAGDTLIAKNIQYF.